Listed below are T cell receptor beta chains from one sample, sequenced in a study of blood T cell repertoires in COVID-19. Measured with immunoSEQ multiplex PCR; TCRdb has only the in-frame clones, and not every one. The sample shows 120,000 to 150,000 clones, around 84% of them seen only once. The sequenced material came from peripheral blood. These receptor sequences come from a woman in her fifties or sixties with acute or convalescent COVID-19. Both conserved end residues are part of each CDR3. The listing skips clone size in some rows; elsewhere it reads once, few, many or a size class.

CDR3aa: CASSFGRRGIPNEQFF; abundance: once; v_gene: TRBV7-8; j_gene: TRBJ2-1
CDR3aa: CASSRTGTGGTETQYF; abundance: NA; v_gene: TRBV7-2; j_gene: TRBJ2-5
CDR3aa: CASSLHAGVNSPLHF; abundance: few; v_gene: TRBV7-9; j_gene: TRBJ1-6
CDR3aa: CARGQGRDQPQHF; abundance: few; v_gene: TRBV2; j_gene: TRBJ1-5
CDR3aa: CASRKQGLAGELFF; abundance: NA; v_gene: TRBV4-3; j_gene: TRBJ2-2
CDR3aa: CASSAGTLPLNEQFF; abundance: NA; v_gene: TRBV9; j_gene: TRBJ2-1
CDR3aa: CASSQDGGASNQPQHF; abundance: few; v_gene: TRBV4-2; j_gene: TRBJ1-5
CDR3aa: CASSLVEQGYEQYF; abundance: once; v_gene: TRBV5-1; j_gene: TRBJ2-7
CDR3aa: CASSNDRLSTDTQYF; abundance: NA; v_gene: TRBV6-5; j_gene: TRBJ2-3
CDR3aa: CASSLGLAGNNEQFF; abundance: NA; v_gene: TRBV18; j_gene: TRBJ2-1
CDR3aa: CASSSLAGGSTDTQYF; abundance: NA; v_gene: TRBV7-2; j_gene: TRBJ2-3
CDR3aa: CASSTGRQNTGELFF; abundance: NA; v_gene: TRBV5-1; j_gene: TRBJ2-2
CDR3aa: CASSSPGHNSLSYNSPLHF; abundance: NA; v_gene: TRBV7-9; j_gene: TRBJ1-6
CDR3aa: CASSLVFWGKAGYTF; abundance: NA; v_gene: TRBV5-1; j_gene: TRBJ1-2
CDR3aa: CASSFRNQPQHF; abundance: many; v_gene: TRBV7-2; j_gene: TRBJ1-5
CDR3aa: CASSTSTGEYGYTF; abundance: NA; v_gene: TRBV2; j_gene: TRBJ1-2
CDR3aa: CASSQQGYGYTF; abundance: NA; v_gene: TRBV28; j_gene: TRBJ1-2
CDR3aa: CASSPRPQFDEQYF; abundance: NA; v_gene: TRBV7-2; j_gene: TRBJ2-7
CDR3aa: CASSVSVRTPSRNTEAFF; abundance: NA; v_gene: TRBV2; j_gene: TRBJ1-1
CDR3aa: CASSLDRGGPYEQYF; abundance: once; v_gene: TRBV7-2; j_gene: TRBJ2-7
CDR3aa: CATRARPTATNEKLFF; abundance: NA; v_gene: TRBV24-1; j_gene: TRBJ1-4
CDR3aa: CASSSGLRPGNEQFF; abundance: NA; v_gene: TRBV5-8; j_gene: TRBJ2-1
CDR3aa: CASSGRDGPNYGYTF; abundance: NA; v_gene: TRBV18; j_gene: TRBJ1-2
CDR3aa: CASSMQNSPLHF; abundance: NA; v_gene: TRBV19; j_gene: TRBJ1-6
CDR3aa: CSASIGQGTYGYTF; abundance: NA; v_gene: TRBV20-1; j_gene: TRBJ1-2
CDR3aa: CASSALAGGDNEQFF; abundance: NA; v_gene: TRBV19; j_gene: TRBJ2-1
CDR3aa: CASSLTAGTGASGANVLTF; abundance: NA; v_gene: TRBV7-3; j_gene: TRBJ2-6
CDR3aa: CAWSTGYSNQPQHF; abundance: NA; v_gene: TRBV30; j_gene: TRBJ1-5
CDR3aa: CASRPGQGYTEAFF; abundance: NA; v_gene: TRBV19; j_gene: TRBJ1-1
CDR3aa: CASSLSGTGNTEAFF; abundance: NA; v_gene: TRBV7-3; j_gene: TRBJ1-1
CDR3aa: CASSERLAGSYEQYF; abundance: NA; v_gene: TRBV6-1; j_gene: TRBJ2-7
CDR3aa: CASSGADRAWDEQYF; abundance: NA; v_gene: TRBV9; j_gene: TRBJ2-7
CDR3aa: CASKTGQGEEKLFF; abundance: NA; v_gene: TRBV7-2; j_gene: TRBJ1-4
CDR3aa: CASSQESTQLPQETQYF; abundance: NA; v_gene: TRBV3-1/TRBV3-2; j_gene: TRBJ2-5
CDR3aa: CASSYSQGALDGYTF; abundance: NA; v_gene: TRBV6-2/TRBV6-3; j_gene: TRBJ1-2
CDR3aa: CASSVAGYSPLHF; abundance: NA; v_gene: TRBV9; j_gene: TRBJ1-6
CDR3aa: CASSPTDRWANYGYTF; abundance: few; v_gene: TRBV27; j_gene: TRBJ1-2